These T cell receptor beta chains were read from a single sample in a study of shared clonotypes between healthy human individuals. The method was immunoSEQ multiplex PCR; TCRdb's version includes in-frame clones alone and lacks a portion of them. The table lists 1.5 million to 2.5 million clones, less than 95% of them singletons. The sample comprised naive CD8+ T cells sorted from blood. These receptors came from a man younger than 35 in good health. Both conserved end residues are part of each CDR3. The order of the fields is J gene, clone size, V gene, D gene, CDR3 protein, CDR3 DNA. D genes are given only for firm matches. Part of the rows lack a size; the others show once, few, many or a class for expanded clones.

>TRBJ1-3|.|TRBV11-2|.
CASSSGWGTGNTIYF
TGTGCCAGCAGCTCCGGTTGGGGGACTGGAAACACCATATATTTT
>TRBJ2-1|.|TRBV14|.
CASSLLGSWDEQFF
TGTGCCAGCAGCCTCTTGGGTAGTTGGGATGAGCAGTTCTTC
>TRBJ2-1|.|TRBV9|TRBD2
CASSSSGSLIDEQFF
TGTGCCAGCAGCTCCAGCGGGAGTTTAATAGATGAGCAGTTCTTC
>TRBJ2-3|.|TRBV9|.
CASSPGVSADTQYF
TGTGCCAGCAGCCCCGGGGTTTCAGCCGATACGCAGTATTTT
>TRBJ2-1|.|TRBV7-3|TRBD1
CASSLIGRGRGPTYNEQFF
TGTGCCAGCAGCTTAATCGGCAGGGGGCGAGGGCCTACCTACAATGAGCAGTTCTTC
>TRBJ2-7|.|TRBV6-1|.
CASGDHLYEQYF
TGTGCCAGCGGGGATCACCTCTACGAGCAGTACTTC
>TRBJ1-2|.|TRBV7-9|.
CASSSWTELFGYTF
TGTGCCAGCAGCTCCTGGACCGAGCTATTTGGCTACACCTTC
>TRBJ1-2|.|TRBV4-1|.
CASSQLISLSGNYGYTF
TGCGCCAGCAGCCAACTTATTAGTTTGTCAGGGAACTATGGCTACACCTTC
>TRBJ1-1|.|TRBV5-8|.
CASTGYHTEAFF
TGTGCCAGCACCGGCTACCACACTGAAGCTTTCTTT
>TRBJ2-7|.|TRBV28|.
CASRRQDYEQYF
TGTGCCAGCAGGCGACAGGACTACGAGCAGTACTTC
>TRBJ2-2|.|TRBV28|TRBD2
CASSLRGLNTGELFF
TGTGCCAGCAGTTTACGGGGACTAAACACCGGGGAGCTGTTTTTT
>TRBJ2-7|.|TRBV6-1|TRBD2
CTSAGLPPPEQYF
TGTACCTCAGCGGGACTTCCACCACCCGAGCAGTACTTC
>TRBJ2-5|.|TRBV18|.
CASSGRIDTETQYF
TGTGCCAGCTCAGGACGAATAGATACGGAGACCCAGTACTTC
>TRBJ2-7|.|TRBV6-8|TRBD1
CASTRTGVSYEQYF
TGTGCCAGCACCCGGACAGGGGTGTCCTACGAGCAGTACTTC
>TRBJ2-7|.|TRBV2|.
CASSEGGWVLRDEQYF
TGTGCCAGCAGCGAAGGAGGGTGGGTACTGCGGGACGAGCAGTACTTC
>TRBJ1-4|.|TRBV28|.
CASSPQTLLNEKLFF
TGTGCCAGCAGTCCTCAGACACTGCTTAATGAAAAACTGTTTTTT
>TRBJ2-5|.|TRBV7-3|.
CASSFSRKEETQYF
TGTGCCAGCAGCTTCTCCAGAAAAGAAGAGACCCAGTACTTC
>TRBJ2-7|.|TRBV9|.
CASSAEGIDEQYF
TGTGCCAGCAGCGCCGAGGGGATTGACGAGCAGTACTTC
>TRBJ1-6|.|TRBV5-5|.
CASSLAIGGLGSPLHF
TGTGCCAGCAGCTTGGCTATTGGGGGGCTCGGCTCACCCCTCCACTTT
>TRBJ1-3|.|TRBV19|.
CASTGQENTIYF
TGTGCCAGTACTGGCCAGGAGAACACCATATATTTT
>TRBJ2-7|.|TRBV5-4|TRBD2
CASSPTSGDSGEQYF
TGTGCCAGCAGCCCCACTAGCGGGGACTCGGGCGAGCAGTACTTC
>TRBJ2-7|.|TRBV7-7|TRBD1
CASSEGTGNYEQYF
TGTGCTAGCAGCGAGGGGACAGGAAACTACGAGCAGTACTTC
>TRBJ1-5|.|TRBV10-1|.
CATVLQENSNQPQHF
TGCGCCACGGTACTTCAGGAGAATAGCAATCAGCCCCAGCATTTT
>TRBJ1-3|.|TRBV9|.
CASSIDSYSGNTIYF
TGTGCCAGCAGCATAGACAGTTACTCTGGAAACACCATATATTTT
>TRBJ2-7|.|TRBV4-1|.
CASSQVGGLDEQYF
TGCGCCAGCAGCCAAGTGGGCGGGTTGGACGAGCAGTACTTC
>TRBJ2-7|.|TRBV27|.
CASSQGGEQYF
TGTGCCAGCTCTCAGGGAGGCGAGCAGTACTTC
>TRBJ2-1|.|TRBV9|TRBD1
CASGTGDYNEQFF
TGTGCCAGCGGGACAGGGGACTACAATGAGCAGTTCTTC
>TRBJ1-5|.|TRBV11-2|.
CASSDEVFQPQHF
TGTGCCAGCAGCGACGAAGTATTTCAGCCCCAGCATTTT
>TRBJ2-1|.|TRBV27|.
CASSARGGELYNEQFF
TGTGCCAGCAGTGCCCGTGGGGGAGAGCTTTACAATGAGCAGTTCTTC
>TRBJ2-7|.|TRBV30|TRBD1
CAITGTGVSEQYF
TGTGCCATTACCGGGACAGGGGTTAGCGAGCAGTACTTC
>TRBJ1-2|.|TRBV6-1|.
CASSESPGGDYGYTF
TGTGCCAGCAGTGAATCCCCGGGGGGGGACTATGGCTACACCTTC
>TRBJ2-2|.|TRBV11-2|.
CASSFIPSNTGELFF
TGTGCCAGCAGCTTTATACCATCGAACACCGGGGAGCTGTTTTTT
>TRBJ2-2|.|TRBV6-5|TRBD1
CASSLDRGNTGELFF
TGTGCCAGCAGTTTAGACAGGGGGAACACCGGGGAGCTGTTTTTT
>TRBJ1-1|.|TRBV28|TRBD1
CASSLQGTNTEAFF
TGTGCCAGCAGCCTACAGGGGACGAACACTGAAGCTTTCTTT
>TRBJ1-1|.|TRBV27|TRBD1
CASSWTGKGTEAFF
TGTGCCAGCAGCTGGACAGGGAAAGGGACTGAAGCTTTCTTT
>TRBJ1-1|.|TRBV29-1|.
CSVDSNTEAFF
TGCAGCGTGGACAGTAACACTGAAGCTTTCTTT
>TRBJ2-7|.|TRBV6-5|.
CASSYSDHGYEQYF
TGTGCCAGCAGTTACTCCGACCACGGATACGAGCAGTACTTC
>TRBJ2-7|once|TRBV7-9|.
CASSFIPGQHSSYEQYF
TGTGCCAGCAGCTTTATTCCAGGCCAACACAGCTCCTACGAGCAGTACTTC
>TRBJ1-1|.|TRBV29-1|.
CSVEFKGTTFF
TGCAGCGTTGAATTTAAGGGGACAACTTTCTTT
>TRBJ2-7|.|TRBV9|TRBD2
CASSVAPSGGYEQYF
TGTGCCAGCAGCGTAGCTCCTAGCGGGGGCTACGAGCAGTACTTC